The 8 T cell receptor beta chains below come from one sample, sequenced in a study of blood T cells in healthy people across ages. Through a sample-barcoded 5' primer and a J-beta primer mix, a second PCR was run for roughly 6 to 12 cycles. TCRdb re-analysed the 5' RACE reads in MiXCR, keeping a single row per CDR3 protein. The sample has about 970,000 distinct CDR3 sequences, roughly 51% seen once. Sample: blood. All receptors derive from a woman aged 55-70 years in good health.

The chain combines TRBV6-6 with TRBJ1-3; D is ambiguous. CDR3 length: 13 amino acids. Germline V gene lookup returns CDR1 MNHNY and CDR2 SVGAGI (reference sequence). V was clipped by 6 bases and J by 2 bases, with 8 bases between them. The CDR3 protein is CASRRQAGNTIYF. The CDR3 coding sequence is TGTGCCAGCAGGAGGCAGGCTGGAAACACCATATATTTT.

The chain joins TRBV20-1 to TRBJ2-7; TRBD2 agrees at 9 bases. From germline, CDR1 is DFQATT and CDR2 SNEGSKA (reference sequence). The CDR3 length is 15 residues. After removal of 3 bases from V and 1 base from J, the junction contained 7 bases not matched to a gene. For the CDR3, the DNA is TGCAGTGCTAGGTCGGCTAGCGGGGCATCCTACGAGCAGTACTTC. This codes for CSARSASGASYEQYF.

This rearrangement joins TRBV29-1 to TRBJ2-7, with TRBD1 identical over 9 bases. Germline V gene lookup returns CDR1 SQVTM and CDR2 ANQGSEA. V dropped 5 bases and J dropped 2; count of bases not matched to a gene: 7. CDR3 size: 14 residues. The CDR3 loop is CSVSTGGPPYEQYF. DNA for the CDR3: TGCAGCGTTTCGACAGGGGGTCCCCCCTACGAGCAGTACTTC.

There are a few counts of this clonotype. The chain is built from TRBV28 and TRBJ2-7, with D perhaps matching TRBD1 (5 bases). CDR1 MDHEN and CDR2 SYDVKM come from the germline V gene. The ends were cut back, 7 bases at V and 3 bases at J, with 16 bases in the middle. This CDR3 is 14 amino acids long. CDR3 in DNA: TGTGCCAGCACCCCTCCCCCAGGGATCTACGAGCAGTACTTC. Translating gives CASTPPPGIYEQYF.

CDR3 nucleotides: TGCAGTGCTAGGGTAGCGGGACCCTCCCAAGAGACCCAGTACTTC. The encoded protein is CSARVAGPSQETQYF. The genes are TRBV20-1 and TRBJ2-5, with 8 bases that match TRBD2. In germline, CDR1 is DFQATT, CDR2 SNEGSKA (reference sequence). J lost 1 base, V lost 3 bases, and 7 bases had no gene match. The CDR3 has 15 residues.

This clonotype was detected once. The chain carries TRBV5-1 and TRBJ1-6; TRBD1 agrees at 7 bases. In germline, CDR1 is SGHRS, CDR2 YFSETQ. The V and J ends lost 4 bases and 7 bases, in that order; junction bases with no gene match: 5. This CDR3 is 14 amino acids long. The CDR3 nucleotides read TGCGCCAGCAGCACGGGACAGCCCAATTCACCCCTCCACTTT. Its protein is CASSTGQPNSPLHF.

V gene TRBV12-3 or TRBV12-4 combines with J gene TRBJ2-2; no reliable D call. The CDR3 runs to 13 residues. V lost 6 bases, J lost 5 bases, and 10 bases lay in between. CDR3 in amino acids: CASRPLLTGELFF. The CDR3 DNA sequence: TGTGCCAGCAGGCCCTTATTAACCGGGGAGCTGTTTTTT.

The chain is built from TRBV24-1 and TRBJ2-5; D may be TRBD1 (5 bases). Trimming cost V 4 bases and J 11 bases, with 25 bases left between them. This CDR3 has 16 amino acids. Per the germline V gene, CDR1 is KGHDR and CDR2 is SFDVKD. The CDR3 sequence: CATSEGSGSLIDEQYF. The CDR3 coding sequence is TGTGCCACCAGTGAAGGTTCAGGGTCCCTAATTGATGAGCAGTACTTC.